This T cell receptor (beta chain) stems from a study of Ad26.COV2.S vaccination and SARS-CoV-2 variants. Study-level background: Donor allocation was to the COV1001 Ad26.COV2.S trial arm. Donor got 5x10^10 or 1x10^11 viral particles of Ad26.COV2.S.

Study results and caveats: TCR breadth and depth estimates may have understated total T cell responses. Ad26.COV2.S recipients had broader spike-specific TCRs (P = 0.0014).

CDR3 length: 15 residues. The germline CDR1 and CDR2 sequences are SGHRS and YFSETQ. The V and J ends lost 0 bases and 8 bases respectively, with 17 bases between them. Treatment defined: some 20 received Ad26.COV2.S at low or high dose, single or two shots; a few received placebo; per-sample allocation not given. Sampling occurred on day 63 after the first vaccine or placebo injection. This clone came up a few times. Its target is unknown. The repertoire was sequenced with immunoSEQ multiplex PCR; TCRdb's copy has only in-frame clones and lacks some. The sample lists 300,000 to 500,000 clones, about 85% occurring once.

The sample here was peripheral blood, taken in a trial of Ad26.COV2.S vaccine versus placebo. The V call is TRBV5-1, the J call TRBJ1-2; D remains unclear. The sequence derives from a person between 18 and 60 years old who received the Ad26.COV2.S COVID-19 vaccine or a placebo. The CDR3 DNA reads TGCGCCAGCAGCTTGGATGGCAGCCTAGCTTGGGGCTACACCTTC. As protein: CASSLDGSLAWGYTF.